What follows are 27 T cell receptor beta chains derived from one specimen sequenced in a study of shared T cell receptors in the human thymus. Profiling relied on immunoSEQ multiplex PCR, and the TCRdb table lists in-frame clones only, not all of them. The data hold over 650,000 clones, with around 87% observed a single time. This sample also belongs to another study, concerning human thymus T cells.

What was sequenced was thymocytes. Receptors originate from a boy in the first two years of life with a congenital heart defect.

The chain carries TRBV2 and TRBJ1-5; 8 bases line up with TRBD1. This CDR3 is built from 18 residues. From germline, CDR1 is SNHLY and CDR2 FYNNEI. Germline trimming cut 1 base from V and 5 bases from J; bases unmatched to any gene: 13. CDR3 residues: CASSEGSETGESHQPQHF. The CDR3, as DNA: TGTGCCAGCAGTGAAGGATCTGAGACAGGGGAATCCCATCAGCCCCAGCATTTT.

In its sample, this clone was seen a few times. V usage is TRBV29-1 and J usage is TRBJ2-1, with TRBD2 matching 10 bases. The CDR3 length is 13 residues. CDR1 and CDR2 (germline): SQVTM, ANQGSEA. CDR3 residues: CSLVASGRGEQFF. The CDR3 nucleotides read TGCAGTCTTGTGGCTAGCGGGAGAGGTGAGCAGTTCTTC.

CDR3 sequence reads: CASSTHTRGNETQYF. The CDR3 coding sequence is TGCGCCAGCAGCACCCATACAAGGGGGAATGAGACCCAGTACTTC. The rearrangement uses TRBV5-1 and TRBJ2-5; a possible D gene is TRBD1 (6 bases). Germline V CDR1 and CDR2: SGHRS, YFSETQ. V lost 4 bases and J lost 5, with 18 bases in between. The CDR3 covers 15 residues.

This clone was seen a single time. The chain links TRBV28 to TRBJ1-1; D is possibly TRBD1 (5 bases). There are 13 residues in the CDR3. The V end lost 3 bases, the J end lost 6 bases, and 11 bases lay between the germline ends. Per germline, CDR1 MDHEN and CDR2 SYDVKM. CDR3 loop: CASSLGGVSEAFF. CDR3 sequence (DNA): TGTGCCAGCAGTTTGGGGGGAGTCTCTGAAGCTTTCTTT.

The rearrangement links TRBV7-2 to TRBJ2-5; no firm D call. Germline V gives CDR1 SGHTA, CDR2 FQGNSA. Trimming took 6 bases from V and 4 from J, leaving 6 bases between them. This CDR3 region has 11 residues. The CDR3 sequence: CASRTGETQYF. Here the CDR3 DNA reads TGTGCCAGCAGGACGGGAGAGACCCAGTACTTC.

A few counts support this clone. The chain is built from TRBV6-1 and TRBJ1-2; D gene ambiguous. The CDR3 has 12 residues. Trimming took 8 bases from V and 3 from J, leaving 10 bases between them. Germline CDR1 reads MNHNS; CDR2 reads SASEGT. DNA for the CDR3: TGTGCCAGCCGGCCGGGAGACTATGGCTACACCTTC. Its protein is CASRPGDYGYTF.

The rearrangement links TRBV15 to TRBJ2-1; TRBD2 matches at 8 bases. CDR1 is LNHNV and CDR2 is YYDKDF in the germline V gene (reference sequence). This CDR3 has 17 residues. V was pared by 1 base and J by 4 bases, with 9 bases of the junction left unmatched. The CDR3 here is CATSRVLASGLYNEQFF. The CDR3 DNA follows: TGTGCCACCAGCAGAGTACTCGCTAGCGGGTTATACAATGAGCAGTTCTTC. The variable domain in full, completed from reference TRBV15 and TRBJ2-1, reads DAMVIQNPRYQVTQFGKPVTLSCSQTLNHNVMYWYQQKSSQAPKLLFHYYDKDFNNEADTPDNFQSRRPNTSFCFLDIRSPGLGDTAMYLCATSRVLASGLYNEQFFGPGTRLTVL.

This clone was observed a handful of times. The V and J genes are TRBV4-3 and TRBJ1-6; 8 bases fit TRBD1. The CDR3 runs 15 residues. V lost 1 base and J lost 6; bases outside the gene matches: 2. Looked up from germline, CDR1 is LGHNA and CDR2 is YSLEER. This CDR3 reads CASSQVGQGNSPLHF. The CDR3 DNA reads TGCGCCAGCAGCCAAGTCGGACAGGGTAATTCACCCCTCCACTTT.

The rearrangement uses TRBV9 and TRBJ2-3; D is perhaps TRBD1 (6 bases). Trimming removed 3 bases at V and 2 bases at J, with 16 bases between. The CDR3 sequence is 16 residues long. Germline V gene lookup returns CDR1 SGDLS and CDR2 YYNGEE. CDR3 DNA: TGTGCCAGCAGCGCACAGGGTTCTGCTAACACAGATACGCAGTATTTT. Residues: CASSAQGSANTDTQYF.

The genes are TRBV5-1 and TRBJ1-2; 7 nucleotides agree with TRBD1. Germline V CDR1 and CDR2: SGHRS, YFSETQ. J lost 0 bases, V lost 3 bases, and 5 bases had no gene match. The CDR3 loop spans 15 amino acids. The CDR3 nucleotides read TGCGCCAGCAGCTCCAACAGGGGTGCTAACTATGGCTACACCTTC. Amino acid sequence: CASSSNRGANYGYTF. Based on the CDR3 plus reference TRBV5-1 and TRBJ1-2, the full variable domain is KAGVTQTPRYLIKTRGQQVTLSCSPISGHRSVSWYQQTPGQGLQFLFEYFSETQRNKGNFPGRFSGRQFSNSRSEMNVSTLELGDSALYLCASSSNRGANYGYTFGSGTRLTVV.

The chain has TRBV28 and TRBJ2-1; D uncertain. The ends were cut back, 3 bases at V and 0 bases at J, with 12 bases in the middle. The CDR3 extends over 16 amino acids. Per the germline V gene, CDR1 is MDHEN and CDR2 is SYDVKM. The CDR3 reads CASSFWATSSYNEQFF. In DNA, the CDR3 is TGTGCCAGCAGTTTTTGGGCTACAAGCTCCTACAATGAGCAGTTCTTC.

This clone was observed a handful of times. The V call is TRBV18, the J call TRBJ1-5, with D perhaps matching TRBD1 (5 bases). The CDR3 is 14 residues long. The V gene's germline CDR1 is KGHSH and CDR2 LQKENI. The germline V and J ends were trimmed by 3 bases and 6 bases, with 12 bases remaining between them. The CDR3, as DNA: TGTGCCAGCTCACCTGAAGGGGCTAGTCAGCCCCAGCATTTT. Protein product: CASSPEGASQPQHF.

The CDR3 sequence: CASRRRGAGETQYF. The CDR3 bases are TGTGCCAGCAGGCGGCGCGGGGCGGGCGAGACCCAGTACTTC. This chain joins TRBV5-4 and TRBJ2-5; TRBD2 is a possible D gene (6 bases). The length of the CDR3 is 14 residues. V lost 5 bases and J lost 5, with 16 bases in between. CDR1 is SGHNT and CDR2 is YYREEE in the germline V gene (reference sequence).

The chain couples TRBV19 to TRBJ2-7; 14 bases match TRBD2. Germline V gene sequence: CDR1 LNHDA, CDR2 SQIVND (reference sequence). This CDR3 contains 16 residues. V was pared by 3 bases and J by 3 bases, with 4 bases of the junction left unmatched. CDR3 protein: CASSISTSGRGYEQYF. For the CDR3, the DNA is TGTGCCAGTAGTATCTCGACTAGCGGGAGGGGCTACGAGCAGTACTTC.

The J gene is TRBJ1-1, the V gene TRBV4-3; TRBD1 is a possible D gene (5 bases). Germline CDR1 reads LGHNA; CDR2 reads YSLEER. Trimming took 2 bases from V and 4 from J, leaving 20 bases between them. The CDR3 covers 17 residues. As DNA, the CDR3 is TGCGCCAGCAGCCAATTCCTGGGGCCGCAAGTGAGCACTGAAGCTTTCTTT. Amino acids: CASSQFLGPQVSTEAFF.

The rearrangement links TRBV7-3 to TRBJ2-7; 10 bases are a match to TRBD1. Germline V gene data show CDR1 as SGHTA and CDR2 as FQGTGA. The CDR3 extends over 16 amino acids. V was pared by 2 bases and J by 5 bases, with 9 bases of the junction left unmatched. CDR3 coding DNA: TGTGCCAGCAGCTTATGGGGTGGGACAGGGGACCACGAGCAGTACTTC. As protein: CASSLWGGTGDHEQYF.

The CDR3 region has the DNA TGTGCCCAGGACAGAAGCTATGGCTACACCTTC. This codes for CAQDRSYGYTF. The chain recombines TRBV30 with TRBJ1-2; a weak D match, TRBD1 (6 bases). Germline values: CDR1 GTSNPN, CDR2 SVGIG (reference sequence). The CDR3 length is 11 residues. V lost 8 bases to trimming and J lost 4 bases, with 11 bases between them.

The rearrangement joins TRBV5-5 to TRBJ1-1; D is ambiguous. The germline V gene has CDR1 SGHKS and CDR2 YYEKEE (reference sequence). With 0 bases removed from V and 5 bases from J, the gap between germline ends came to 2 bases. The CDR3 consists of 11 residues. The CDR3 bases are TGTGCCAGCAGCTTGGTAACTGAAGCTTTCTTT. Its translation: CASSLVTEAFF.

This chain joins TRBV27 and TRBJ2-3; D perhaps matches TRBD2 (6 bases). The germline CDR1 and CDR2 sequences are MNHEY and SMNVEV (reference sequence). With 4 bases removed from V and 2 bases from J, the gap between germline ends came to 16 bases. The CDR3 totals 16 residues. The CDR3 sequence: CASSSLRGRHTDTQYF. The CDR3 region has the DNA TGTGCCAGCAGTTCGCTGCGGGGCAGACACACAGATACGCAGTATTTT.

The chain carries TRBV19 and TRBJ2-1; D gene ambiguous. The length of the CDR3 is 14 residues. The germline V and J ends were trimmed by 1 base and 10 bases, with 14 bases remaining between them. Germline-derived CDR1 and CDR2 are LNHDA and SQIVND (reference sequence). The CDR3 nucleotides read TGTGCCAGTAGTATAGTAGAGCCGACTTCGGAGCAGTTCTTC. This sequence encodes CASSIVEPTSEQFF.

V and J are TRBV15 and TRBJ2-3; TRBD1 is a possible D gene (6 bases). Germline values: CDR1 LNHNV, CDR2 YYDKDF (reference sequence). This CDR3 has 18 amino acids. V was pared by 5 bases and J by 1 base, with 22 bases between. The CDR3 spells CATSEDSSGFAGTDTQYF. The DNA of the CDR3 is TGTGCCACCAGCGAGGACAGCTCGGGATTTGCGGGCACAGATACGCAGTATTTT.

This clone is a singleton in its sample. The J gene is TRBJ2-1, the V gene TRBV5-8; 8 bases are shared with TRBD1. Germline V gene data show CDR1 as SGHTS and CDR2 as YDEGEE. The CDR3 totals 17 residues. V was pared by 1 base and J by 8 bases, with 14 bases of the junction left unmatched. The CDR3 DNA follows: TGTGCCAGCAGCTTGCGGCCCCGGGACAGGCACTTAGATGAGCAGTTCTTC. Encoded protein: CASSLRPRDRHLDEQFF.

V usage is TRBV7-2 and J usage is TRBJ1-1; 11 nucleotides line up with TRBD1. The CDR3 runs to 18 residues. V shed 1 base, J shed 5 bases, and the junction held 12 bases outside the gene matches. CDR1 and CDR2 from the germline V gene are SGHTA and FQGNSA. The CDR3 loop is CASSLGGQGGFNRTEAFF. CDR3 in DNA: TGTGCCAGCAGCTTAGGGGGACAGGGGGGTTTTAATCGGACTGAAGCTTTCTTT.

The genes are TRBV30 and TRBJ1-1; 7 positions match TRBD1. CDR1 and CDR2 from the germline V gene are GTSNPN and SVGIG (reference sequence). With V trimmed by 4 bases and J by 10 bases, 9 bases remained unmatched. The CDR3 runs 12 residues. CDR3 protein: CAWNETGYGAFF. CDR3 DNA sequence: TGTGCCTGGAACGAGACAGGGTACGGAGCTTTCTTT.

This clone was seen only a few times. The chain combines TRBV2 with TRBJ1-4, with 7 positions matching TRBD1. There are 15 residues in the CDR3. Trimming at V came to 9 bases and at J to 5 bases, leaving 12 bases not matched to a gene. The V gene's germline CDR1 is SNHLY and CDR2 FYNNEI. CDR3 nucleotides: TGTGCCAGTAGGTCCGGGGACAGCAGGAATGAAAAACTGTTTTTT. Translation: CASRSGDSRNEKLFF.

The chain uses TRBV5-5 and TRBJ1-4, with 8 bases aligning to TRBD1. Losses at the gene ends were 1 base for V and 0 bases for J; bases not matched to a gene: 5. Germline loops: CDR1 SGHKS, CDR2 YYEKEE (reference sequence). The CDR3 spans 17 residues. The CDR3 DNA is TGTGCCAGCAGCTTGAGGGACAGGACCGCAACTAATGAAAAACTGTTTTTT. Its protein is CASSLRDRTATNEKLFF.

The DNA of the CDR3 is TGCGCCAGCAGCAGAGGGTCGACACACTCCTACAATGAGCAGTTCTTC. Its translation: CASSRGSTHSYNEQFF. The chain combines TRBV5-1 with TRBJ2-1; D is perhaps TRBD2 (5 bases). Germline V lookup: CDR1 SGHRS, CDR2 YFSETQ. The CDR3 contains 16 residues. With 4 bases removed from V and 0 bases from J, the gap between germline ends came to 14 bases. Supplemented by reference TRBV5-1 and TRBJ2-1, the full variable domain reads KAGVTQTPRYLIKTRGQQVTLSCSPISGHRSVSWYQQTPGQGLQFLFEYFSETQRNKGNFPGRFSGRQFSNSRSEMNVSTLELGDSALYLCASSRGSTHSYNEQFFGPGTRLTVL.